Below are 10 T cell receptor beta chains sequenced from a single sample in a study of blood T cell repertoires in COVID-19. Data came from immunoSEQ multiplex PCR; TCRdb stores just in-frame clones and leaves some out. The sample records over 200,000 clones, 70% to 90% being singletons. Material for sequencing was PBMCs or T cells enriched from blood (not recorded which). The receptors come from a man aged 30-40 years who had recovered from COVID-19.

The CDR3 coding sequence is TGTGCCAGCGCGAGGAACACCGGGGAGCTGTTTTTT. Protein: CASARNTGELFF. The chain uses TRBV5-8 and TRBJ2-2, with D uncertain. The CDR3 has 12 residues. Trimming stripped 7 bases from V and 1 base from J, with 5 bases between. Germline CDR1 is SGHTS and CDR2 is YDEGEE.

This chain links TRBV11-2 with TRBJ2-7, with 10 bases matching TRBD2. Looked up from germline, CDR1 is SGHAT and CDR2 is FQNNGV. Trimming at V came to 0 bases and at J to 1 base, leaving 15 bases not matched to a gene. The CDR3 loop spans 20 amino acids. CDR3 DNA: TGTGCCAGCAGCTTAGAAGATTTTTCGCTAGCGGGGGCTCCTTCCTACGAGCAGTACTTC. Residues: CASSLEDFSLAGAPSYEQYF.

The chain links TRBV7-2 to TRBJ2-1; 11 bases fit TRBD2. The CDR3 consists of 16 residues. CDR1 is SGHTA and CDR2 is FQGNSA in the germline V gene. The V segment lost 5 bases and the J segment 4 bases; nucleotides outside the gene matches: 7. DNA for the CDR3: TGTGCCAGCAGCCCATCCGGGACTAGCGGTTACAATGAGCAGTTCTTC. Translated: CASSPSGTSGYNEQFF.

V is TRBV7-2 and J is TRBJ2-7, with D perhaps matching TRBD2 (6 bases). CDR1 and CDR2 from the germline V gene are SGHTA and FQGNSA. The CDR3 totals 16 residues. V dropped 1 base and J dropped 12 bases, with 25 bases sitting between them. CDR3 loop: CASSLEPLGGNSRPYF. The CDR3 nucleotides are TGTGCCAGCAGCTTAGAACCCCTCGGGGGTAATTCCCGTCCGTACTTC. Supplemented by reference TRBV7-2 and TRBJ2-7, the full variable domain reads GAGVSQSPSNKVTEKGKDVELRCDPISGHTALYWYRQSLGQGLEFLIYFQGNSAPDKSGLPSDRFSAERTGGSVSTLTIQRTQQEDSAVYLCASSLEPLGGNSRPYFGPGTRLTVT.

The chain recombines TRBV24-1 with TRBJ2-1, with 14 bases matching TRBD2. The CDR3 is 16 amino acids. Germline V gives CDR1 KGHDR, CDR2 SFDVKD. Trimming took 5 bases from V and 9 from J; bases not matched to a gene: 8. This chain's CDR3 is CATSVPGLAGAGEQFF. In DNA form, the CDR3 reads TGTGCCACCAGTGTTCCGGGACTAGCGGGAGCTGGTGAGCAGTTCTTC.

The J gene is TRBJ2-1, the V gene TRBV11-2, with 7 positions matching TRBD1. The germline V gene has CDR1 SGHAT and CDR2 FQNNGV. J lost 13 bases, V lost 2 bases, and 20 bases had no gene match. The CDR3 extends over 17 amino acids. The CDR3 is CASSLSLGQGVDYRQFF. CDR3 in DNA: TGTGCCAGCAGCTTATCGTTGGGGCAGGGGGTAGACTACCGACAGTTCTTC. The full variable domain, in which reference TRBV11-2 and TRBJ2-1 provide the parts outside the CDR3, is EAGVAQSPRYKIIEKRQSVAFWCNPISGHATLYWYQQILGQGPKLLIQFQNNGVVDDSQLPKDRFSAERLKGVDSTLKIQPAKLEDSAVYLCASSLSLGQGVDYRQFFGPGTRLTVL.

The chain recombines TRBV29-1 with TRBJ2-3; 7 bases are shared with TRBD2. The CDR3 covers 13 residues. Unmatched junction bases numbered 3, after V lost 6 bases and J lost 0 bases. Germline CDR1 is SQVTM and CDR2 is ANQGSEA. The CDR3, as DNA: TGCAGCGTAGGGACTATCAGCACAGATACGCAGTATTTT. Translated: CSVGTISTDTQYF.

The CDR3 nucleotides are TGTGCCAGCAGCCCCCGGGACAGGGGTAGTAAAAAACTGTTTTTT. Amino acids: CASSPRDRGSKKLFF. This chain connects TRBV5-6 to TRBJ1-4, with TRBD1 matching over 10 bases. Trimming at V came to 4 bases and at J to 9 bases, leaving 9 bases not matched to a gene. This CDR3 comprises 15 residues. Germline CDR1 and CDR2: SGHDT and YYEEEE.

CDR3 residues: CASSTRLESNYGYTF. In nucleotides, the CDR3 is TGTGCCAGCAGTACCCGTCTAGAATCTAACTATGGCTACACCTTC. This chain uses TRBV27 with TRBJ1-2; D not resolved. V was clipped by 5 bases and J by 0 bases, with 13 bases between them. The CDR3 consists of 15 residues. CDR1 and CDR2 from the germline V gene are MNHEY and SMNVEV (reference sequence).

V gene TRBV19 combines with J gene TRBJ2-1, with TRBD2 matching over 7 bases. Germline assignment: CDR1 LNHDA and CDR2 SQIVND (reference sequence). The V gene end was trimmed by 5 bases and the J gene end by 2 bases; junction bases not matched to a gene: 6. CDR3 length: 15 residues. CDR3 amino acids: CASSLGLIPYNEQFF. CDR3 DNA sequence: TGTGCCAGTAGTTTGGGACTAATCCCCTACAATGAGCAGTTCTTC.